This TCR beta chain was captured by sequencing in a study of shared clonotypes between healthy human individuals. Study-level points and caveats: The naive CD4 repertoires of several donors were compared, and around 5% of clonotypes were shared.

A note on this clone: Its antigen is unidentified.

CDR3 length: 14 amino acids. Per germline, CDR1 SGHTA and CDR2 FQGNSA. Trimming shortened V by 2 bases and J by 1 base, and 8 bases separated the two germline ends. Using immunoSEQ multiplex PCR, the repertoire was profiled, and TCRdb retains in-frame clones only, with some absent. The sample holds some 2,000,000 clones, 85% to 95% seen once. Memory CD4+ cells were the fraction left after CD45RA+ naive selection. The specimen sequenced was naive CD4+ T cells sorted from blood. Subset denoted: CD45RA+ positively selected. This chain connects TRBV7-2 to TRBJ1-1, with D unresolved. This TCR was recovered from a man aged 18 to 30 in good health. CDR3 protein: CASSLYKANTEAFF. CDR3 in DNA: TGTGCCAGCAGCTTATACAAGGCGAACACTGAAGCTTTCTTT. Full variable domain (remainder filled in from reference TRBV7-2 and TRBJ1-1): GAGVSQSPSNKVTEKGKDVELRCDPISGHTALYWYRQSLGQGLEFLIYFQGNSAPDKSGLPSDRFSAERTGGSVSTLTIQRTQQEDSAVYLCASSLYKANTEAFFGQGTRLTVV.